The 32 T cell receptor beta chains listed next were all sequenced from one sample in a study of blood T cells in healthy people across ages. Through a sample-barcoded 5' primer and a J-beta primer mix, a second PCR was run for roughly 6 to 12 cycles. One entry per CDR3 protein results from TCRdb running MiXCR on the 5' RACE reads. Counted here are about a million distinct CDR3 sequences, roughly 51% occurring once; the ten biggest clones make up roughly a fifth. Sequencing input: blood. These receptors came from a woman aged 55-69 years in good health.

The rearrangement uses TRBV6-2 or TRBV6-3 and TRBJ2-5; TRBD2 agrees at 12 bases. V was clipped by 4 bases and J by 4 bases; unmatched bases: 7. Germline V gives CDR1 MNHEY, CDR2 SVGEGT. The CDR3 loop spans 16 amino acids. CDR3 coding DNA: TGTGCCAGCAGTTGGTCGACTAGCGGGAGTAGAGAGACCCAGTACTTC. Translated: CASSWSTSGSRETQYF.

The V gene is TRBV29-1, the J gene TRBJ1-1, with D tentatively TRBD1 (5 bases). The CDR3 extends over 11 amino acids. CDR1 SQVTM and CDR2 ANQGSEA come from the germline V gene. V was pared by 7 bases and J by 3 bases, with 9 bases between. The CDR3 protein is CSGTGHTEAFF. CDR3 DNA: TGCAGCGGTACGGGGCACACTGAAGCTTTCTTT.

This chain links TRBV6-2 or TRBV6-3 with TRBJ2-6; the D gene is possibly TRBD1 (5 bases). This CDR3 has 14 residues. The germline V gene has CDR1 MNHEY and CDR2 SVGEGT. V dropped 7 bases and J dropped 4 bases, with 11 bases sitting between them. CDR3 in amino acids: CASTRASGANVLTF. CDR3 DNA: TGTGCCAGCACCAGGGCCTCCGGGGCCAACGTCCTGACTTTC.

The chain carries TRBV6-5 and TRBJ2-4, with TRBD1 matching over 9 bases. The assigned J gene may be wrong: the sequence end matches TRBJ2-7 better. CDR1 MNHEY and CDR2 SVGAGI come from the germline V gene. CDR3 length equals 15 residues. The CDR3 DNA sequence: TGTGCCAGCAGTCACAGGGGGACAGGGACCTACGAGCAGTACTTC. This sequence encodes CASSHRGTGTYEQYF.

The CDR3 protein is CASSRLAGRGEQFF. The CDR3 region has the DNA TGTGCCAGCAGTCGCTTAGCGGGACGTGGTGAGCAGTTCTTC. This chain joins TRBV27 and TRBJ2-1; 8 bases align to TRBD2. The trim removed 5 bases at V and 9 bases at J, leaving 9 bases unmatched. The CDR3 has 14 residues. Germline CDR1 and CDR2: MNHEY and SMNVEV (reference sequence).

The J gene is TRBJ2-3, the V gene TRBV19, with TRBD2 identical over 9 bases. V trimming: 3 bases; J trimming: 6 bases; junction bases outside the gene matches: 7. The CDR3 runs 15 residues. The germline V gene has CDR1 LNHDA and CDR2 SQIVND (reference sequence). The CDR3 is CASSIAGLASDTQYF. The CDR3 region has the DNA TGTGCCAGTAGTATCGCGGGACTAGCTTCGGATACGCAGTATTTT.

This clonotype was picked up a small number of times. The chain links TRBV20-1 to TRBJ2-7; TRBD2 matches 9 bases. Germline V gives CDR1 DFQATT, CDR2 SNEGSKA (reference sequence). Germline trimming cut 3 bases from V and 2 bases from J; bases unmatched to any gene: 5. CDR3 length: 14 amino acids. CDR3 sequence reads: CSASPASGTYEQYF. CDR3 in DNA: TGCAGTGCTAGTCCGGCTAGCGGGACCTACGAGCAGTACTTC.

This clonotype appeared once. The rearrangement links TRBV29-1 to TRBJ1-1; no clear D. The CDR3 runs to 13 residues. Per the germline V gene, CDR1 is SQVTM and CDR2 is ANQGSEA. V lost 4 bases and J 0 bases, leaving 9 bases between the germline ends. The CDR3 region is CSVVTVMNTEAFF. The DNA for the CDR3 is TGCAGCGTTGTTACAGTCATGAACACTGAAGCTTTCTTT.

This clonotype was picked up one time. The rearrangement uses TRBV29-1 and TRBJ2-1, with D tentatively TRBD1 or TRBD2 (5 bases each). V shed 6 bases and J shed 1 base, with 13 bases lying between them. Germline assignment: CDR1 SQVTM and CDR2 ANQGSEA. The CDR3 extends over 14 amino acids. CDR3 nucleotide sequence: TGCAGCGTGACGGGGACGTTATCCTACAATGAGCAGTTCTTC. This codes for CSVTGTLSYNEQFF.

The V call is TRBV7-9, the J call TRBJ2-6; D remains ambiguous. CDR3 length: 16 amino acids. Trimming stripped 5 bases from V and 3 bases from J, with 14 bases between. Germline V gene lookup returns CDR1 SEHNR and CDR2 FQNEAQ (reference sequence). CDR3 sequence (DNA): TGTGCCAGCAGCACGGTTGGAGTGGTTGGGGCCAACGTCCTGACTTTC. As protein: CASSTVGVVGANVLTF.

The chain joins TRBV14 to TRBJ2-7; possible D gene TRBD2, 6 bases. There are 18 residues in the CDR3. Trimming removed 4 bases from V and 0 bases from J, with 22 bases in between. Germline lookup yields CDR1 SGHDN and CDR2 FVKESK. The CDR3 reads CASSPHRGISGNSYEQYF. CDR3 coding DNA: TGTGCCAGCAGCCCCCACCGCGGGATTAGCGGAAACTCCTACGAGCAGTACTTC.

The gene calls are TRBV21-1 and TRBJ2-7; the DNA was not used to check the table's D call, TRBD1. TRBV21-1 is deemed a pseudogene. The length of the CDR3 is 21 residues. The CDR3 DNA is TGTGCCAGCAGCAAACCATCCGACGTCACCATTTGGGGGAGGCGCTCCTACGAGCAGTACTTC. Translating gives CASSKPSDVTIWGRRSYEQYF.

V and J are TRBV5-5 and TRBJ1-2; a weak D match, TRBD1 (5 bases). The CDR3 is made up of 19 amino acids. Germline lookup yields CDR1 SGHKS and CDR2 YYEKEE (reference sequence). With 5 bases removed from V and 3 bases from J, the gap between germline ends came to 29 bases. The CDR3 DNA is TGTGCCAGCAGGACCTTCCCCGGGACCGCATCGGAAACGGACTATGGCTACACCTTC. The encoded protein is CASRTFPGTASETDYGYTF.

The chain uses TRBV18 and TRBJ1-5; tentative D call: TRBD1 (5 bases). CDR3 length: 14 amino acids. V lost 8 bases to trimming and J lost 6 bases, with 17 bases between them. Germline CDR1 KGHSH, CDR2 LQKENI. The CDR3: CASAGLQSGQPQHF. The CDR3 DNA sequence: TGTGCCAGCGCGGGACTGCAGAGCGGTCAGCCCCAGCATTTT.

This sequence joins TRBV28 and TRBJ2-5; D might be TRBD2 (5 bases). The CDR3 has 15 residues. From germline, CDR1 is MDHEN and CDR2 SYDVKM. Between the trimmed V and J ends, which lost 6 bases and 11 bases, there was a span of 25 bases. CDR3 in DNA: TGTGCCAGCAGAGAATCCGGGTCGGGGATCAATGAGCAGTACTTC. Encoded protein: CASRESGSGINEQYF.

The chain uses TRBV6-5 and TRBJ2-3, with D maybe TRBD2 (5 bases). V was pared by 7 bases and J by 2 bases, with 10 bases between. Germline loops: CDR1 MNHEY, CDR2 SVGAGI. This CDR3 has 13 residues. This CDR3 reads CASTMTNTDTQYF. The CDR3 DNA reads TGTGCCAGCACTATGACTAACACAGATACGCAGTATTTT.

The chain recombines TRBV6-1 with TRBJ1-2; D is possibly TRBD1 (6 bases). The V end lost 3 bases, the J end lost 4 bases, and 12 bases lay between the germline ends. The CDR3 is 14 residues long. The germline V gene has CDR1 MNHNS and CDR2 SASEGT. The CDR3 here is CASSDRGAVYGYTF. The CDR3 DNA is TGTGCCAGCAGTGACCGGGGGGCCGTCTATGGCTACACCTTC.

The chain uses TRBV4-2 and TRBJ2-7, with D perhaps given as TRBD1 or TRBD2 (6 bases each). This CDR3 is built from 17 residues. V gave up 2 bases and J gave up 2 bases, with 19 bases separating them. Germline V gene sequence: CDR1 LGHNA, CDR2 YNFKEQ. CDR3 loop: CASSQPKVSGAAYEQYF. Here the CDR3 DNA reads TGTGCCAGCAGCCAACCCAAGGTCTCGGGGGCAGCCTACGAGCAGTACTTC.

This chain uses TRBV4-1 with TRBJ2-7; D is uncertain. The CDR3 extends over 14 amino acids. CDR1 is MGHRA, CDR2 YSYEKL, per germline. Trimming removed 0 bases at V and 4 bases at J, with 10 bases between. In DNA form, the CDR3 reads TGCGCCAGCAGCCAAGATTCGGCTCCTTACGAGCAGTACTTC. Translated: CASSQDSAPYEQYF.

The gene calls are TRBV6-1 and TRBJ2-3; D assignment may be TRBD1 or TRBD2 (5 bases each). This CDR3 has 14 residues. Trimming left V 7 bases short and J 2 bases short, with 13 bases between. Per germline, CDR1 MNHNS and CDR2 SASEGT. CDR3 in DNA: TGTGCCAGCAAAAGCACGGGACCCACAGATACGCAGTATTTT. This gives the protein CASKSTGPTDTQYF.

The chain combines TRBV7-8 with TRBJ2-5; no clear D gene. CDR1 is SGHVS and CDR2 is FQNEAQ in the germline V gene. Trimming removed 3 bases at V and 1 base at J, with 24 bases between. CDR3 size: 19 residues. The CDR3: CASSFRWAMNKQTQETQYF. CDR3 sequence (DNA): TGTGCCAGCAGCTTTCGGTGGGCAATGAATAAACAAACCCAAGAGACCCAGTACTTC.

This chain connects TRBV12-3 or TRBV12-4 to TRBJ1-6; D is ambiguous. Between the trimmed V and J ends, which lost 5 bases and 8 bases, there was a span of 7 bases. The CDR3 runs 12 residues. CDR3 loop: CASSRTHSPLHF. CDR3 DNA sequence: TGTGCCAGCAGTCGTACCCATTCACCCCTCCACTTT.

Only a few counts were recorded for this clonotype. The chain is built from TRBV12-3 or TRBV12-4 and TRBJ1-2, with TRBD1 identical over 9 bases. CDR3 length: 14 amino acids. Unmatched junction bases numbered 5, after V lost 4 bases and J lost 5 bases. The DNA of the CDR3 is TGTGCCAGCAGTTACGGGACAGGGCCTTATGGCTACACCTTC. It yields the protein CASSYGTGPYGYTF.

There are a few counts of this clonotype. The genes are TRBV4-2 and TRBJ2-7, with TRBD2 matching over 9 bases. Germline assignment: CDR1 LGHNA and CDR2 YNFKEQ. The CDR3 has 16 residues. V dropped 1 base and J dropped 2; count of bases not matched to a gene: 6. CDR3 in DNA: TGTGCCAGCAGCCAAGTCTTTAGCGGGAGTCCCTACGAGCAGTACTTC. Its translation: CASSQVFSGSPYEQYF.

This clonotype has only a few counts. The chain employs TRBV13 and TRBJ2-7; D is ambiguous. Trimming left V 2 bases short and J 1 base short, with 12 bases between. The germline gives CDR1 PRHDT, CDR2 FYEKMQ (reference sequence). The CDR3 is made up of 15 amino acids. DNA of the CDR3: TGTGCCAGCAGCTTAAACCCCTTGAGGTCCTACGAGCAGTACTTC. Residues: CASSLNPLRSYEQYF.

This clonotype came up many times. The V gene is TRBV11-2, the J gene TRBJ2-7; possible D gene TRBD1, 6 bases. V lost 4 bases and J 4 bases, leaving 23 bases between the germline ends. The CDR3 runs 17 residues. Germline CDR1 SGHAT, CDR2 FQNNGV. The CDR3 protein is CASSSINRALKPYEQYF. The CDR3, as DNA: TGTGCCAGCAGCTCAATAAACAGGGCTCTTAAGCCTTACGAGCAGTACTTC.

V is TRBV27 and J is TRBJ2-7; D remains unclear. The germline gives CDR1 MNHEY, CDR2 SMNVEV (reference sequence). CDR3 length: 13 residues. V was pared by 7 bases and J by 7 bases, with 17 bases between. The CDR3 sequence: CASTTGQSREQYF. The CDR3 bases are TGTGCCAGCACAACCGGCCAATCTAGGGAGCAGTACTTC.

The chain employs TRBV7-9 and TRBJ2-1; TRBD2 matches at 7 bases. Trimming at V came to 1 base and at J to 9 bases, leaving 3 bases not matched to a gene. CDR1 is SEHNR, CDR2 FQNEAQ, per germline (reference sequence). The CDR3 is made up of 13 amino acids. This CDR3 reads CASSLVSGGEQFF. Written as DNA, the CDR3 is TGTGCCAGCAGCTTAGTTTCGGGAGGTGAGCAGTTCTTC. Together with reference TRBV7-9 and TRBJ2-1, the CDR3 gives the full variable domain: DTGVSQNPRHKITKRGQNVTFRCDPISEHNRLYWYRQTLGQGPEFLTYFQNEAQLEKSRLLSDRFSAERPKGSFSTLEIQRTEQGDSAMYLCASSLVSGGEQFFGPGTRLTVL.

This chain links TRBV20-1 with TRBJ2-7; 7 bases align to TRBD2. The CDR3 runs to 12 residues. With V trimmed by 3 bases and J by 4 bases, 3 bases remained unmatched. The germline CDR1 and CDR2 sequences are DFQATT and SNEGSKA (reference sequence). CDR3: CSASRGSYEQYF. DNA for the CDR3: TGCAGTGCTAGTCGCGGGAGTTACGAGCAGTACTTC.

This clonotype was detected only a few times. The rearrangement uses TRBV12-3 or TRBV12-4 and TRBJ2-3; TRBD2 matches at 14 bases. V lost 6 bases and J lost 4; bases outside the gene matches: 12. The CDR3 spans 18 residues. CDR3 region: CASSASQTSGRAADTQYF. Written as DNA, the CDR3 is TGTGCCAGCAGCGCAAGCCAGACTAGCGGGAGGGCCGCAGATACGCAGTATTTT.

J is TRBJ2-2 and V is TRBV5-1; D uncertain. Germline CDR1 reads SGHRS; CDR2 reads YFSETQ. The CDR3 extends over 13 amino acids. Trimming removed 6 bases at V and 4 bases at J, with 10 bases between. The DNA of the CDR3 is TGCGCCAGCAAGTCGGAGTTCACCGGGGAGCTGTTTTTT. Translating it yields CASKSEFTGELFF.

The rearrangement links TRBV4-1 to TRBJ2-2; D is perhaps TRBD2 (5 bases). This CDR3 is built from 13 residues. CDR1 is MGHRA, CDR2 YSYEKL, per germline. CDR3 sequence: CTHQRANTGELFF. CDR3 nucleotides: TGCACCCACCAGAGGGCCAACACCGGGGAGCTGTTTTTT.